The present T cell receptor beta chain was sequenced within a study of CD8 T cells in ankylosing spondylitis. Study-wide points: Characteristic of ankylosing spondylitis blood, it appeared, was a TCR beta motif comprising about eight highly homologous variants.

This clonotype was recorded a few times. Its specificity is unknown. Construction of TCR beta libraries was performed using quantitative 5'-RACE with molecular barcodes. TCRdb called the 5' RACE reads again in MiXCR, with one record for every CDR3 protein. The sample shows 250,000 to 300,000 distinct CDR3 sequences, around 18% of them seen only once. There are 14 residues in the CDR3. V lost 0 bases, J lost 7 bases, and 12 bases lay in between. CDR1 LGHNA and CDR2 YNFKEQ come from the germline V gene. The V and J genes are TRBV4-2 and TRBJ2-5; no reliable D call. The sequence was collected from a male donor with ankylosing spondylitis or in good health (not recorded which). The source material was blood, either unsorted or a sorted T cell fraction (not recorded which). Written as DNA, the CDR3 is TGTGCCAGCAGCCAAGATGGGCCAGCTCGGACCCAGTACTTC. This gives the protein CASSQDGPARTQYF.